The clone carrying this T cell receptor (beta chain) was observed at least ten times. No antigen is known for it. This specimen comes from a study of T cells in Graves' hyperthyroidism and ophthalmopathy. Patients counted as stable if ophthalmopathy did not develop within 18 months. The CDR3 has 14 residues. Germline CDR1 reads MDHEN; CDR2 reads SYDVKM. Trimming took 0 bases from V and 7 from J, leaving 10 bases between them. Study findings and constraints: The model identified upcoming ophthalmopathy a median around 6 months ahead of onset. Appearing also in blood were most of the thyroid clonotypes expanded above 0.001.

From RNA transcripts, TCR beta CDR3 regions were amplified. HTBI primers were employed in a first-round RT-PCR of the TCR CDR3. Each CDR3 protein gets one entry after TCRdb re-called the multiplex PCR reads with MiXCR. In the table there are fewer than 250,000 distinct CDR3 sequences, 15% to 20% of which are singletons. The sequencing sample was made of blood. The receptor comes from a man aged 50 to 60 with Graves' hyperthyroidism. This chain uses TRBV28 with TRBJ2-1, with unresolved D. The CDR3 DNA follows: TGTGCCAGCAGTTTATGGTCTAGTGGAAATGAGCAGTTCTTC. It specifies CASSLWSSGNEQFF.